The entry below gives a single TCR beta chain sequence along with its context. The data originate from a study of blood T cell repertoires in COVID-19. Cohort placement rested on clinical history that participants reported themselves. Germline V gene lookup returns CDR1 MGHRA and CDR2 YSYEKL. V lost 4 bases, J lost 0 bases, and 14 bases lay in between. This CDR3 spans 16 amino acids. Produced via immunoSEQ multiplex PCR; TCRdb's table is partial and in-frame only. Among hundreds of thousands of clones listed, roughly 88% were seen once. V usage is TRBV4-1 and J usage is TRBJ2-3; TRBD2 is a possible D gene (6 bases). The sample taken for sequencing was PBMCs or T cells enriched from blood (not recorded which). The TCR originated in a woman in her forties or fifties who had recovered from COVID-19. DNA for the CDR3: TGCGCCAGCAGCCCCCGGGGGAGTTCTAGCACAGATACGCAGTATTTT. Residues: CASSPRGSSSTDTQYF.